This T cell receptor beta chain was observed in a study of response to subunit inactivated influenza vaccine (dated by TCRdb to the late 2010s). Regarding the study in general: Deep quantitative profiling of the T cell receptor repertoire was used in the study to follow responses to a trivalent subunit inactivated influenza vaccine. The investigation overall reported the following: The authors proposed that each seasonal influenza vaccination may bring in only a limited number of new T cells.

Here V drops 0 bases and J drops 1 base, and the junction holds 27 bases not matched to any gene. The CDR3 spans 24 residues, from the cysteine through the phenylalanine. Only the CDR3 part of the read is kept: 72 bases, read in frame from the first base. For CDR1 and CDR2, the germline V gene lists MGHRA and YSYEKL. To note about this clonotype: The antigen it binds to is not known. No per-base quality is available; no much larger clone lies one base away.

The library was produced with RT-PCR. Data came from an Illumina HiSeq 2500. TCRdb's own reprocessing of the public reads used fastp at Q25 and MiXCR and kept productive beta chains. Records with the same CDR3 protein are collapsed into one entry carrying the most frequent genes and DNA. For this sample there are 400,000 to 650,000 distinct CDR3 sequences; more than 7% appear just once. The leading ten clones occupy around 14% of the sample. The V and J segments used are TRBV4-1 and TRBJ1-5; 7 middle bases align to TRBD1. Sequenced here: PBMCs from blood, sampled around 25 months after vaccination. The TCR was taken from a man between 50 and 69 years old who received an inactivated influenza vaccine. Donor details come from another sample of the same person, matched by shared clones. The CDR3 region reads CASSQDASMAGGGKALMSNQPQHF. Read as DNA, the sequence is TGCGCCAGCAGCCAAGATGCCTCGATGGCAGGGGGTGGTAAGGCCCTAATGAGCAATCAGCCCCAGCATTTT.